This T cell receptor beta chain derives from a study of blood T cell repertoires in COVID-19. For the study at large: The analysed material was cDNA or gDNA that came from T cells, B-cell-depleted T cells, or PBMCs.

Original processing notes: Amplification of reference gene primers was used by the study to estimate nucleated cell counts. Assay used: immunoSEQ multiplex PCR; TCRdb lists only in-frame clones, some missing. V and J calls and clone size are those listed in that table; D and trimming were worked out from the DNA. The sample consists of approximately 350,000 clones, about 93% of them appearing once. This receptor was obtained from a woman between 18 and 30 years old who had recovered from COVID-19. Specimen: peripheral blood.

The CDR3 is CASSSNPGTSLYEQYV. CDR3 nucleotide sequence: TGTGCCAGCAGCTCGAACCCCGGGACTAGCCTCTACGAGCAGTACGTC. This chain joins TRBV21-1 and TRBJ2-7; TRBD2, the D gene given by the table, was not confirmed from the DNA. TRBV21-1 is termed a pseudogene. CDR3 length: 16 residues.